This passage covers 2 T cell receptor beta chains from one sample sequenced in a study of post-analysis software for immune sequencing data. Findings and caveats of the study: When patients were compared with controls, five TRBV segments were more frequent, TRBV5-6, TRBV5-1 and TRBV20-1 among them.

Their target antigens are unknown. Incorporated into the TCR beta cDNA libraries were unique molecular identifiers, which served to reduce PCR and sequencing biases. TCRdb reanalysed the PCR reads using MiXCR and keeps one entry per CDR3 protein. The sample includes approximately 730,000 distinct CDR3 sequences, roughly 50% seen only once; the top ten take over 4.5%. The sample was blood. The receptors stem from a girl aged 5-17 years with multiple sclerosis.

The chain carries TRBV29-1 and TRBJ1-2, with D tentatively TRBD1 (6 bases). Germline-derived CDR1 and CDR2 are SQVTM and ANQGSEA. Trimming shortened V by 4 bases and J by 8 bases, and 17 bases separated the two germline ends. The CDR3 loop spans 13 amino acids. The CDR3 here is CSVGGRGTAGYTF. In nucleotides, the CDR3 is TGCAGCGTTGGGGGGCGGGGGACTGCGGGCTACACCTTC.

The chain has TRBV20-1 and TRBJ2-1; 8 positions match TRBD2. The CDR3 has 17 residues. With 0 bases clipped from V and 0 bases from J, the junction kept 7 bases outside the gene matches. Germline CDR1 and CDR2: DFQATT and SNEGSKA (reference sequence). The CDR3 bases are TGCAGTGCTAGAGATTTTAGCGGGGTGGACTCCTACAATGAGCAGTTCTTC. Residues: CSARDFSGVDSYNEQFF.